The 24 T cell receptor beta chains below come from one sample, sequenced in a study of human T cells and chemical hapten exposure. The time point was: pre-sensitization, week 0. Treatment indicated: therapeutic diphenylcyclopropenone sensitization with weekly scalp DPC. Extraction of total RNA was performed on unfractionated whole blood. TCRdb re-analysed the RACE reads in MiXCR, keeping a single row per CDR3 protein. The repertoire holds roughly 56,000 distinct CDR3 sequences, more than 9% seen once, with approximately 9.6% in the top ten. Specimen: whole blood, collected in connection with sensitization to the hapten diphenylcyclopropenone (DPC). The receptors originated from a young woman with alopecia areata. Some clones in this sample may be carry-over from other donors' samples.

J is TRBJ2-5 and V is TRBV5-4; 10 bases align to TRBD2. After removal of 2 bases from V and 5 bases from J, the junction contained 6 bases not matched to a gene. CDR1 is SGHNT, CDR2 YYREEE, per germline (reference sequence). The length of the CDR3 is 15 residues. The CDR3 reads CASSFQLAGSETQYF. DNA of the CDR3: TGTGCCAGCAGCTTCCAACTAGCGGGGTCTGAGACCCAGTACTTC. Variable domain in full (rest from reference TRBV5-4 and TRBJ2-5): ETGVTQSPTHLIKTRGQQVTLRCSSQSGHNTVSWYQQALGQGPQFIFQYYREEENGRGNFPPRFSGLQFPNYSSELNVNALELDDSALYLCASSFQLAGSETQYFGPGTRLLVL.

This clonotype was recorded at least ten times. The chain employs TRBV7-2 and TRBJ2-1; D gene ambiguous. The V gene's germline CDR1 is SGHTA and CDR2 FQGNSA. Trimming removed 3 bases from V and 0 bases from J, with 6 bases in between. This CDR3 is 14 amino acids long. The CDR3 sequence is CASSFAHSYNEQFF. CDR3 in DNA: TGTGCCAGCAGCTTTGCGCACTCCTACAATGAGCAGTTCTTC.

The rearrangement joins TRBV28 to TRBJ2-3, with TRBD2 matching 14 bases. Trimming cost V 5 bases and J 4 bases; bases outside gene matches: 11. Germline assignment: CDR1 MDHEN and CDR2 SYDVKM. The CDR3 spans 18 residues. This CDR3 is CASSGLEGLAGEADTQYF. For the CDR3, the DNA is TGTGCCAGCAGTGGACTAGAGGGACTAGCGGGGGAGGCAGATACGCAGTATTTT.

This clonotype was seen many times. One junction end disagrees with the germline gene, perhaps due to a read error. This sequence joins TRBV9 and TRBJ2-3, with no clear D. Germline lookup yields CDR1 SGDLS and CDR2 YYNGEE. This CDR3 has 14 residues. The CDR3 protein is CASTVNSNTDTQYF. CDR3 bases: TGTGCCAGCACCGTAAATAGCAACACAGATACGCAGTATTTT.

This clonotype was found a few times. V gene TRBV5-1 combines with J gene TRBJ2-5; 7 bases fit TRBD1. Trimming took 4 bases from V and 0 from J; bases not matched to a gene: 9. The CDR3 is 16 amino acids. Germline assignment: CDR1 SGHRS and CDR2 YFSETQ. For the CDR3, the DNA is TGCGCCAGCAGCCCAAGGGACAGCCGGTACCAAGAGACCCAGTACTTC. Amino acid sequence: CASSPRDSRYQETQYF.

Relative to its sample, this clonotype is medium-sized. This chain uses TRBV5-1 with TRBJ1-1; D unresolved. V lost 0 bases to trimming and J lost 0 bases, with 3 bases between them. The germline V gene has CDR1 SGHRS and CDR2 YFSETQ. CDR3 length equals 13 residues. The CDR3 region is CASSLAVNTEAFF. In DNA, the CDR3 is TGCGCCAGCAGCTTGGCAGTGAACACTGAAGCTTTCTTT.

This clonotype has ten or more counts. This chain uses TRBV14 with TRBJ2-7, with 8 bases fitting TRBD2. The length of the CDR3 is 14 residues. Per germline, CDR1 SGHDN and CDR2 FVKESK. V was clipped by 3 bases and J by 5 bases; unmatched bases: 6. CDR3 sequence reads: CASSHRGGRHEQYF. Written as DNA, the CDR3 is TGTGCCAGCAGCCACCGGGGGGGGAGGCACGAGCAGTACTTC.

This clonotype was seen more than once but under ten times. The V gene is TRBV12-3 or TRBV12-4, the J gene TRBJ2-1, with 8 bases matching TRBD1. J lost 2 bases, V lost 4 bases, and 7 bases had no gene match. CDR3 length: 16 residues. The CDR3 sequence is CASSSQGAQTYNEQFF. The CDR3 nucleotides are TGTGCCAGCAGTTCCCAGGGGGCTCAAACCTACAATGAGCAGTTCTTC.

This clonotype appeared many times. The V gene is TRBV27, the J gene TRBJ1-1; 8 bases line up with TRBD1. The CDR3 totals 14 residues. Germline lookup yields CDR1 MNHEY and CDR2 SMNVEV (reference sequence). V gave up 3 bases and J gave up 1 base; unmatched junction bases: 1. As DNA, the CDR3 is TGTGCCAGCAGTTTGGGACAGGCGAACACTGAAGCTTTCTTT. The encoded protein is CASSLGQANTEAFF.

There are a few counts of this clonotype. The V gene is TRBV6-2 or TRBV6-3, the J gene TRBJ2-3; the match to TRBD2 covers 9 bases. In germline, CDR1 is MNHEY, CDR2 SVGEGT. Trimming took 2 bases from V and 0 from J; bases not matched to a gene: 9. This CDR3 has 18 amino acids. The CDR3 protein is CASSYPRGGASSTDTQYF. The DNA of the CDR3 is TGTGCCAGCAGTTACCCCCGCGGGGGGGCGTCGAGCACAGATACGCAGTATTTT.

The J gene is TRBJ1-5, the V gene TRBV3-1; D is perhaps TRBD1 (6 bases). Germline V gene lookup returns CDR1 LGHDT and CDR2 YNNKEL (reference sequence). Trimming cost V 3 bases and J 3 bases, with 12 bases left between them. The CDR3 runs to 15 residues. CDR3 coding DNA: TGTGCCAGCAGCCATTCCGGGACACCCAATCAGCCCCAGCATTTT. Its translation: CASSHSGTPNQPQHF. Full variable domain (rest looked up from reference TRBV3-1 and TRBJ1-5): DTAVSQTPKYLVTQMGNDKSIKCEQNLGHDTMYWYKQDSKKFLKIMFSYNNKELIINETVPNRFSPKSPDKAHLNLHINSLELGDSAVYFCASSHSGTPNQPQHFGDGTRLSIL.

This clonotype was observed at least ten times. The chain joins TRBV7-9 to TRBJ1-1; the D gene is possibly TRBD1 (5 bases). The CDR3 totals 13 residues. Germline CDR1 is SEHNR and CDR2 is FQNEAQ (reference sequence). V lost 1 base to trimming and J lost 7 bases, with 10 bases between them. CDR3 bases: TGTGCCAGCAGCTTAGTGGGGACCAATGAAGCTTTCTTT. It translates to CASSLVGTNEAFF.

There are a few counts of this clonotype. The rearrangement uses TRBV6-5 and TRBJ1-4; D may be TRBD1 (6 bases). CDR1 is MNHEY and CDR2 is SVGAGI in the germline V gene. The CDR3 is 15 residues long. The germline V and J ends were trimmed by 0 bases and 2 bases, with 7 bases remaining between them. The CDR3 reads CASSYSQGTNEKLFF. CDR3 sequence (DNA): TGTGCCAGCAGTTACTCTCAGGGGACTAATGAAAAACTGTTTTTT.

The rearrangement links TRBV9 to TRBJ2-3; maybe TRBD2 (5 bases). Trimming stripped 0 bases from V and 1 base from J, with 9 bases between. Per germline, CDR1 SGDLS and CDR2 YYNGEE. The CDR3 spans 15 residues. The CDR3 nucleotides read TGTGCCAGCAGCGTAGTTGGCGGGCGCACAGATACGCAGTATTTT. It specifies CASSVVGGRTDTQYF.

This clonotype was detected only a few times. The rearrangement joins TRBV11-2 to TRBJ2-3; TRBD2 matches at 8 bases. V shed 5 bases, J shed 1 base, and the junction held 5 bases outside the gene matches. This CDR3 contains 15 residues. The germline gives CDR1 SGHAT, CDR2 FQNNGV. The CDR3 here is CASSPGGARTDTQYF. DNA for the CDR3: TGTGCCAGCAGCCCCGGGGGGGCCCGCACAGATACGCAGTATTTT.

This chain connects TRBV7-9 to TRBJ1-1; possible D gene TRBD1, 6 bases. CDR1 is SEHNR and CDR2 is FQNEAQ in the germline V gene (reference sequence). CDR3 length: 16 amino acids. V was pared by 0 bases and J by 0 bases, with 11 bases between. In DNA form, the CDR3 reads TGTGCCAGCAGCTTAGCGGGGGGGCGGCTGAACACTGAAGCTTTCTTT. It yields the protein CASSLAGGRLNTEAFF.

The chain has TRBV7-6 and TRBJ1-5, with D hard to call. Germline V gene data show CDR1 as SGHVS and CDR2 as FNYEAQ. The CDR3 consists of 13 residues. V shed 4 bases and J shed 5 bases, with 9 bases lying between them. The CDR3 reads CASSSSSHQPQHF. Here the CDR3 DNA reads TGTGCCAGCAGCTCTAGTTCCCATCAGCCCCAGCATTTT.

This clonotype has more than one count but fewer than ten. CDR3 coding DNA: TGTGCCAGCAGTCGATACACAGGGCGAGAGACCCAGTACTTC. The encoded protein is CASSRYTGRETQYF. The chain employs TRBV6-2 or TRBV6-3 and TRBJ2-5; possible D gene TRBD1, 6 bases. The CDR3 spans 14 residues. The germline gives CDR1 MNHEY, CDR2 SVGEGT. Trimming took off 5 bases at V and 4 bases at J, with 14 bases between the two ends.

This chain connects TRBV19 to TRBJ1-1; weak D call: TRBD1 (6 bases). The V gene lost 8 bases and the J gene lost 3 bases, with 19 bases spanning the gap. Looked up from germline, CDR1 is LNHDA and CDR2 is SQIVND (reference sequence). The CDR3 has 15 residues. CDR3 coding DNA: TGTGCCAGTTTTAGGGGGGGCAGGGGTGACACTGAAGCTTTCTTT. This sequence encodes CASFRGGRGDTEAFF.

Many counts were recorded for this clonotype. CDR3 DNA sequence: TGTGCCACCAGTGATCCTCGGACAGGCTCCTACGAGCAGTACTTC. It is translated as CATSDPRTGSYEQYF. J is TRBJ2-7 and V is TRBV24-1; 7 nucleotides match TRBD1. Germline lookup yields CDR1 KGHDR and CDR2 SFDVKD. The CDR3 has 15 amino acids. V was pared by 3 bases and J by 0 bases, with 4 bases of the junction left unmatched.

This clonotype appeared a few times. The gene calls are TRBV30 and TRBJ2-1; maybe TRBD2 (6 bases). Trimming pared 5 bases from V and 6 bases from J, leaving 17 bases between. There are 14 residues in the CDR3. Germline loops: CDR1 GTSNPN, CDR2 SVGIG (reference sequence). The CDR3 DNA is TGTGCCTGGGATTCCGGGACTCCGAGCAATGAGCAGTTCTTC. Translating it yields CAWDSGTPSNEQFF. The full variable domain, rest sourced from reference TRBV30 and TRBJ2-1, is SQTIHQWPATLVQPVGSPLSLECTVEGTSNPNLYWYRQAAGRGLQLLFYSVGIGQISSEVPQNLSASRPQDRQFILSSKKLLLSDSGFYLCAWDSGTPSNEQFFGPGTRLTVL.

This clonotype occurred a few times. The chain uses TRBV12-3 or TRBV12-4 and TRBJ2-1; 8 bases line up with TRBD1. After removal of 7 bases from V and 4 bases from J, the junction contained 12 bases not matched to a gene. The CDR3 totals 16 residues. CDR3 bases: TGTGCCAGCAACGTAATTCCGGGACAGGATTACAATGAGCAGTTCTTC. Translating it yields CASNVIPGQDYNEQFF.

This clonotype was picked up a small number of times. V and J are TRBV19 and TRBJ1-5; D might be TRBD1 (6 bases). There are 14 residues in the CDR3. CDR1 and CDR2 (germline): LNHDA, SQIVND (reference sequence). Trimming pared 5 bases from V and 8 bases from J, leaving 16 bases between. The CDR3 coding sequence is TGTGCCAGTAGTCCTCGGACAGAGCTAGAGCCCCAGCATTTT. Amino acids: CASSPRTELEPQHF.

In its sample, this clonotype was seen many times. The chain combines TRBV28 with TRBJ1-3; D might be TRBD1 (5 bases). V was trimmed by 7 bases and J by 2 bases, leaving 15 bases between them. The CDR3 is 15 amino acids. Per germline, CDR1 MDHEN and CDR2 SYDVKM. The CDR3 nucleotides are TGTGCCAGCAACCTGGCGGGGCCTACTGGAAACACCATATATTTT. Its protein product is CASNLAGPTGNTIYF.